Sequencing of this TCR beta chain was carried out in a study of T cell repertoires in cytomegalovirus infection. On the study more broadly: In public TCR beta signatures, there were indications of both CMV infection and matching HLA type. Points from the study as a whole: Clonotypes of TCR beta that were HLA-C-restricted and CMV-specific dominated the ex vivo response.

TCRdb re-analysed the reads in MiXCR, keeping a single row per CDR3 protein. The table lists 200,000 to 250,000 distinct CDR3 sequences, roughly 22% of them singletons. This clonotype was observed a handful of times. What it binds is unknown. The germline CDR1 and CDR2 sequences are PRHDT and FYEKMQ (reference sequence). Between the trimmed V and J ends, which lost 5 bases and 5 bases, there was a span of 18 bases. The CDR3 has 15 amino acids. The chain joins TRBV13 to TRBJ1-2; perhaps TRBD1 as D (6 bases). Sequenced sample: CD8+ T cells from PBMCs. This sequence was found in a human donor in good health (CMV status not recorded). Some clones in this sample may be carry-over from other donors' samples. CDR3 amino acids: CASSTAEGTLYGYTF. As DNA, the CDR3 is TGTGCCAGCAGCACAGCCGAAGGGACACTTTATGGCTACACCTTC. The complete variable domain, with remaining parts taken from reference TRBV13 and TRBJ1-2, reads AAGVIQSPRHLIKEKRETATLKCYPIPRHDTVYWYQQGPGQDPQFLISFYEKMQSDKGSIPDRFSAQQFSDYHSELNMSSLELGDSALYFCASSTAEGTLYGYTFGSGTRLTVV.